This T cell receptor beta chain is drawn from a study of cytomegalovirus exposure and HLA in healthy donors. Study-level findings and limits: Analysis was carried out at a later point, and it linked a missense DCLRE1C variant to TCR beta V- and J-gene trimming.

CDR3 length equals 16 residues. Germline assignment: CDR1 MDHEN and CDR2 SYDVKM. The trim removed 6 bases at V and 4 bases at J, leaving 10 bases unmatched. Concerning this clone itself: Its antigen remains unidentified.

PCR used 60 Vbeta primers and 13 Jbeta primers. Generated by immunoSEQ multiplex PCR, the TCRdb table keeps only in-frame clones and is missing some. The sample holds about 200,000 clones, roughly 80% seen once. The chain links TRBV28 to TRBJ1-5; TRBD1 matches at 9 bases. Sample: PBMCs. This receptor was obtained from a man aged 25-45 years in good health and CMV-seronegative. DNA for the CDR3: TGTGCCAGCAGGATTTATCCGGGACAGGGTAATCAGCCCCAGCATTTT. Protein: CASRIYPGQGNQPQHF. The whole variable domain, filled in from reference TRBV28 and TRBJ1-5, reads DVKVTQSSRYLVKRTGEKVFLECVQDMDHENMFWYRQDPGLGLRLIYFSYDVKMKEKGDIPEGYSVSREKKERFSLILESASTNQTSMYLCASRIYPGQGNQPQHFGDGTRLSIL.